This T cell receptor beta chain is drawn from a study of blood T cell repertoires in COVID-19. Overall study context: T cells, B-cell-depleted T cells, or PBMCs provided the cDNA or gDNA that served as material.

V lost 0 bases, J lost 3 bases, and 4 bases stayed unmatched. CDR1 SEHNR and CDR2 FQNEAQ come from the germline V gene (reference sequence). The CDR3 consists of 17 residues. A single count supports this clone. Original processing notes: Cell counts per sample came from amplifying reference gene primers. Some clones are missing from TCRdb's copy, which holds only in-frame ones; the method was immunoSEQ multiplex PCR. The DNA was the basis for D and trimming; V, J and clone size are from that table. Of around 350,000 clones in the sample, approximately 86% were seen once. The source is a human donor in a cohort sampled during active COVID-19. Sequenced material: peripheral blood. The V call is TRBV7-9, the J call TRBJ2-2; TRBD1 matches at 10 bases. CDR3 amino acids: CASSLAGQGKDTGELFF. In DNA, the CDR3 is TGTGCCAGCAGCTTAGCGGGACAGGGGAAGGACACCGGGGAGCTGTTTTTT.